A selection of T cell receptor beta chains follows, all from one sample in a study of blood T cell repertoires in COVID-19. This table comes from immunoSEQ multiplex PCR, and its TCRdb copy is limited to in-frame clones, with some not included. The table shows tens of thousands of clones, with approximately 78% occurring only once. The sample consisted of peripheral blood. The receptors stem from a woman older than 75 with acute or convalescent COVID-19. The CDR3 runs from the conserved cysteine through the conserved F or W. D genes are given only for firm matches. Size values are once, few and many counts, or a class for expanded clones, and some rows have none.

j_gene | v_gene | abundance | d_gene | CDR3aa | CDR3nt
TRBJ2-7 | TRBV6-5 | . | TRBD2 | CASRGGRGSYEQYF | TGTGCCAGCAGGGGCGGGAGGGGGTCCTACGAGCAGTACTTC
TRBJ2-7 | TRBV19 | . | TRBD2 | CASSIAGTSGTRNGPTYTYEQYF | TGTGCCAGTAGTATAGCCGGGACTAGCGGCACCCGAAATGGGCCTACATACACCTACGAGCAGTACTTC
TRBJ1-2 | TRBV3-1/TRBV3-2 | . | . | CASSQAPGSNYGYTF | TGTGCCAGCAGCCAAGCCCCGGGGTCTAACTATGGCTACACCTTC
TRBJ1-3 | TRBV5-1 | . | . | CASSLEGIGNTIYF | TGCGCCAGCAGCTTGGAGGGGATCGGAAACACCATATATTTT
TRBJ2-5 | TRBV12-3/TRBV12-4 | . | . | CASSGHIQETQYF | TGTGCCAGCAGTGGGCATATACAAGAGACCCAGTACTTC
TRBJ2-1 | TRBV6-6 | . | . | CASTLLGGAIYNEQFF | TGTGCCAGCACCCTACTAGGGGGGGCGATTTACAATGAGCAGTTCTTC
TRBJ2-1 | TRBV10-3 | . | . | CAIRSGTQGINEQFF | TGTGCCATCAGATCCGGGACTCAGGGCATCAATGAGCAGTTCTTC
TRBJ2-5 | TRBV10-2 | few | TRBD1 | CASSATGGGETQYF | TGCGCCAGCAGTGCAACAGGGGGCGGGGAGACCCAGTACTTC
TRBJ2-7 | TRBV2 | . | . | CASKYRDRTYEQYF | TGTGCCAGCAAATACAGGGATAGGACCTACGAGCAGTACTTC
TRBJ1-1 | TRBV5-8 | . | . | CASSLQPDRNTEAFF | TGTGCCAGCAGCCTTCAACCGGACAGGAACACTGAAGCTTTCTTT
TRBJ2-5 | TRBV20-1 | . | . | CSAVKETQYF | TGCAGTGCTGTAAAAGAGACCCAGTACTTC
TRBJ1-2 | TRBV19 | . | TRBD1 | CASSMGTGWSYGYTF | TGTGCCAGTAGTATGGGGACAGGCTGGTCCTATGGCTACACCTTC
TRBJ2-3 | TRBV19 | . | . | CASSATGLGTDTQYF | TGTGCCAGTAGTGCTACCGGTTTGGGCACAGATACGCAGTATTTT
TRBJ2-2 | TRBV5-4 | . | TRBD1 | CASSPGTGGGTGELFF | TGTGCCAGCAGCCCCGGGACAGGTGGAGGGACCGGGGAGCTGTTTTTT
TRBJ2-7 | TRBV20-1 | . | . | CSAHHGGQYF | TGCAGTGCTCACCACGGTGGGCAGTACTTC
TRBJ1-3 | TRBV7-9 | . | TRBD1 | CASTWGQNTIYF | TGTGCCAGCACCTGGGGACAGAACACCATATATTTT